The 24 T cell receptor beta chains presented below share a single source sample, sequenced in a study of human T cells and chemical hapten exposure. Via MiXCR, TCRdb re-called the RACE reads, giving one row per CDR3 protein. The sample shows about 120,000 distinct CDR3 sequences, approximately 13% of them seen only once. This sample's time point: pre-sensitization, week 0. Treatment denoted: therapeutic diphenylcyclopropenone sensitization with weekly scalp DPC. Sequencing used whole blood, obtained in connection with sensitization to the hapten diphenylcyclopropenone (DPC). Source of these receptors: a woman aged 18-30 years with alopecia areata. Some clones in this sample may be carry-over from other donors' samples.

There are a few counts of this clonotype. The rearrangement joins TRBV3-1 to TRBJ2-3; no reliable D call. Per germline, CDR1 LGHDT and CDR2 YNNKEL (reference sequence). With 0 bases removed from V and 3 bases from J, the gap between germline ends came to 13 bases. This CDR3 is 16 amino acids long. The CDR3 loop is CASSQEFRIGTDTQYF. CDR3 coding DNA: TGTGCCAGCAGCCAAGAGTTCAGGATCGGGACAGATACGCAGTATTTT.

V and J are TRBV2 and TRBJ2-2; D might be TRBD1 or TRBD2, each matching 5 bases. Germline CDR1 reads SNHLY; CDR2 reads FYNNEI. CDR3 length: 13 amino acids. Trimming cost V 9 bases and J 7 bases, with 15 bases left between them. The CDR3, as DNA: TGTGCCAGTCCGGGACCGCGCGGCGGGGAGCTGTTTTTT. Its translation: CASPGPRGGELFF.

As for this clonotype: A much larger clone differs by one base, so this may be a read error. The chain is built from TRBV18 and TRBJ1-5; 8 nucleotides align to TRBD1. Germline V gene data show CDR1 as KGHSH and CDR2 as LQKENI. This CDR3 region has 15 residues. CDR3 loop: CTSSLQGGSNQPQHF. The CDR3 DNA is TGTACCAGCTCTCTACAGGGGGGTAGCAATCAGCCCCAGCATTTT.

The CDR3 sequence is CASSPDRTMNTEAFF. The CDR3 DNA is TGTGCCAGCAGTCCTGACAGAACAATGAACACTGAAGCTTTCTTT. The chain carries TRBV2 and TRBJ1-1; tentative D call: TRBD1 (5 bases). The germline gives CDR1 SNHLY, CDR2 FYNNEI. The CDR3 extends over 15 amino acids. V shed 5 bases and J shed 0 bases, with 13 bases lying between them.

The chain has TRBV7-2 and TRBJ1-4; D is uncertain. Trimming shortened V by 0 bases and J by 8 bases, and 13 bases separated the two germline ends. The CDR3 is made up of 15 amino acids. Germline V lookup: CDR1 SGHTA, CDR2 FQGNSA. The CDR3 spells CASSLAHSSREKLFF. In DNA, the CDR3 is TGTGCCAGCAGCTTAGCGCATTCGTCCAGGGAAAAACTGTTTTTT.

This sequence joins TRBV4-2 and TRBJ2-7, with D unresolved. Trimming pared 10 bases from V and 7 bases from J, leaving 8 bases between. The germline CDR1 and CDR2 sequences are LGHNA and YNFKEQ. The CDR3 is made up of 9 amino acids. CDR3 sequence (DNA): TGTGCCAACCGAGGTGAGCAGTACTTC. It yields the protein CANRGEQYF.

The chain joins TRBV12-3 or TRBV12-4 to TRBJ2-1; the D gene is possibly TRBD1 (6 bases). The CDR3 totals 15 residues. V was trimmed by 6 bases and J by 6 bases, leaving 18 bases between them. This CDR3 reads CASRAGGGPLNEQFF. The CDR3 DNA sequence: TGTGCCAGCAGGGCCGGTGGGGGCCCCCTCAATGAGCAGTTCTTC.

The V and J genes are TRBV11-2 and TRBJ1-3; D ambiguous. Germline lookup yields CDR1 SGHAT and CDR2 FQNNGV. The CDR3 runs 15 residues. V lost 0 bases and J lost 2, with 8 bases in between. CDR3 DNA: TGTGCCAGCAGCTTAGATCCTGTGGCTGGAAACACCATATATTTT. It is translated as CASSLDPVAGNTIYF.

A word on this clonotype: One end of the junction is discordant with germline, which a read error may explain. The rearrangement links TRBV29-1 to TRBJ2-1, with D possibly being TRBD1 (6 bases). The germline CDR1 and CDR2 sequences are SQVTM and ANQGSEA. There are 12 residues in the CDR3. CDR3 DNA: TGCAGCTCCCAGACAGGAATTAATGTGCAGTTCTTC. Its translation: CSSQTGINVQFF.

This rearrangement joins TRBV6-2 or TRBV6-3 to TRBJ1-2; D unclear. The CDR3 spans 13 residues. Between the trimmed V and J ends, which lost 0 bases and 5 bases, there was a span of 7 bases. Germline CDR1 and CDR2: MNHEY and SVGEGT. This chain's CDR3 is CASSYSSEYGYTF. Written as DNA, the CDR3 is TGTGCCAGCAGTTACTCTTCCGAGTATGGCTACACCTTC.

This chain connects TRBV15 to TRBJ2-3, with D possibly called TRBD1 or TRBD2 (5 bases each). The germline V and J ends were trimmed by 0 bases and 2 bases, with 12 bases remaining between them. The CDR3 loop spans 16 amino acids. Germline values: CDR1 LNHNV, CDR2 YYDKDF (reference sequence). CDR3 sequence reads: CATSRDRRGDTDTQYF. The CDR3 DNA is TGTGCCACCAGCAGAGATCGCCGGGGCGACACAGATACGCAGTATTTT.

CDR3: CASSPPRVRGTYEQYF. CDR3 DNA sequence: TGTGCCAGCAGTCCCCCACGCGTCAGGGGGACCTACGAGCAGTACTTC. The V and J genes are TRBV12-3 or TRBV12-4 and TRBJ2-7; 7 bases are shared with TRBD1. This CDR3 is 16 amino acids long. V gave up 5 bases and J gave up 2 bases; unmatched junction bases: 12.

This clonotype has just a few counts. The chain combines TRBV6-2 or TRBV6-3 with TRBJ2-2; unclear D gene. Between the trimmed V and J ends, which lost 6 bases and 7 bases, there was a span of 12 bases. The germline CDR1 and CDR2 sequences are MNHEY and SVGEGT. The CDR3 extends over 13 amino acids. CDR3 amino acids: CASSYGRLGELFF. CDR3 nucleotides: TGTGCCAGCAGCTACGGACGGCTCGGGGAGCTGTTTTTT.

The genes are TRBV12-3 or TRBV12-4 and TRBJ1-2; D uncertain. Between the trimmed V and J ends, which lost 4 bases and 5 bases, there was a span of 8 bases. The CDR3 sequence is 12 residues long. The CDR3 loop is CASSSDIYGYTF. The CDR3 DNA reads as TGTGCCAGCAGTTCCGACATATATGGCTACACCTTC.

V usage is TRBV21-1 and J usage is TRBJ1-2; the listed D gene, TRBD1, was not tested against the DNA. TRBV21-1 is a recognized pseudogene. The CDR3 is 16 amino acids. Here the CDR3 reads CASSKAGDRSYYGYTF. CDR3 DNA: TGTGCCAGCAGCAAAGCCGGGGACAGGTCCTACTATGGCTACACCTTC.

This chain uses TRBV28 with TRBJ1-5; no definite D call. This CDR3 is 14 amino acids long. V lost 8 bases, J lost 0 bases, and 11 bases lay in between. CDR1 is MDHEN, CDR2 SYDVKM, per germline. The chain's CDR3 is CASLLRYSNQPQHF. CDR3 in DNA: TGTGCCAGCCTACTGCGGTATAGCAATCAGCCCCAGCATTTT.

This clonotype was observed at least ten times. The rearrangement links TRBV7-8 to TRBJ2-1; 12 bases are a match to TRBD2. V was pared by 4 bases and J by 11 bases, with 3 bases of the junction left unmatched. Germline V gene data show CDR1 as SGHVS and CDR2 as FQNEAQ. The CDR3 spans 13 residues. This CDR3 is CASSSGLAGKQFF. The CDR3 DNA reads TGTGCCAGCAGCTCAGGACTAGCGGGGAAGCAGTTCTTC.

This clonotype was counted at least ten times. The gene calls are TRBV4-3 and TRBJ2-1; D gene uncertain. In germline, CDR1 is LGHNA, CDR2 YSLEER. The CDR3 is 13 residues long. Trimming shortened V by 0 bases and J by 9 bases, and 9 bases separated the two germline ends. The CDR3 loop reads CASSQDWGSEQFF. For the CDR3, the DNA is TGCGCCAGCAGCCAAGATTGGGGATCTGAGCAGTTCTTC.

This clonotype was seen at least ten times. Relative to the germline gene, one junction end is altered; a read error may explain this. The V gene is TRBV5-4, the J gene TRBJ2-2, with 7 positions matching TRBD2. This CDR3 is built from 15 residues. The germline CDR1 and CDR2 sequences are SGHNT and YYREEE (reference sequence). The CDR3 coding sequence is TGTGCCACCAGCAGCGGGACCCCGAACACCGGGGAGCTGTTTTTT. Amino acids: CATSSGTPNTGELFF.

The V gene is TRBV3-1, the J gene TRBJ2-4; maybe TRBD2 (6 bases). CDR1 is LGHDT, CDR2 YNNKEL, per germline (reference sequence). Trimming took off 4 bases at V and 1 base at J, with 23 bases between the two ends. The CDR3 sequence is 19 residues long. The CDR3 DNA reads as TGTGCCAGCAGCCCGGAGCGCGGGGCGAAACTAGGGGCCAAAAACATTCAGTACTTC. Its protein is CASSPERGAKLGAKNIQYF.

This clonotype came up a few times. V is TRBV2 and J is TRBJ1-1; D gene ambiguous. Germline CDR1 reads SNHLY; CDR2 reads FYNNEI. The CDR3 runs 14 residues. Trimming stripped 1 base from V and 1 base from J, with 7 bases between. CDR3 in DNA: TGTGCCAGCAGTGAAGACCTGAGGAACACTGAAGCTTTCTTT. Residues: CASSEDLRNTEAFF.

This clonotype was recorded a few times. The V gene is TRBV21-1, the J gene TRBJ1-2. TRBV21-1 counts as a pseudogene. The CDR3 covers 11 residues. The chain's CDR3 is CASTRRYGYTF. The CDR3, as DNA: TGTGCCAGCACCAGACGCTATGGCTACACCTTC.

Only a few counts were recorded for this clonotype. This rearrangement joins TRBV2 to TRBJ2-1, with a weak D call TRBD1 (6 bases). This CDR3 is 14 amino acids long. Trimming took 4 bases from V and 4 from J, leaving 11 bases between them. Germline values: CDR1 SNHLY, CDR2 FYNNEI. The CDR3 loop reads CASSAGARYNEQFF. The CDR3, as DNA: TGTGCCAGCAGTGCAGGGGCGCGTTACAATGAGCAGTTCTTC.

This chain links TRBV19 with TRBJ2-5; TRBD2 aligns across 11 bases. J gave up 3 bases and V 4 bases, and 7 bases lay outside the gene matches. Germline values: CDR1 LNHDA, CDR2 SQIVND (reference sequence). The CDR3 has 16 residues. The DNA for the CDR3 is TGTGCCAGTAGTAATCTACTAGCGGGGGTGGAAGAGACCCAGTACTTC. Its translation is CASSNLLAGVEETQYF.